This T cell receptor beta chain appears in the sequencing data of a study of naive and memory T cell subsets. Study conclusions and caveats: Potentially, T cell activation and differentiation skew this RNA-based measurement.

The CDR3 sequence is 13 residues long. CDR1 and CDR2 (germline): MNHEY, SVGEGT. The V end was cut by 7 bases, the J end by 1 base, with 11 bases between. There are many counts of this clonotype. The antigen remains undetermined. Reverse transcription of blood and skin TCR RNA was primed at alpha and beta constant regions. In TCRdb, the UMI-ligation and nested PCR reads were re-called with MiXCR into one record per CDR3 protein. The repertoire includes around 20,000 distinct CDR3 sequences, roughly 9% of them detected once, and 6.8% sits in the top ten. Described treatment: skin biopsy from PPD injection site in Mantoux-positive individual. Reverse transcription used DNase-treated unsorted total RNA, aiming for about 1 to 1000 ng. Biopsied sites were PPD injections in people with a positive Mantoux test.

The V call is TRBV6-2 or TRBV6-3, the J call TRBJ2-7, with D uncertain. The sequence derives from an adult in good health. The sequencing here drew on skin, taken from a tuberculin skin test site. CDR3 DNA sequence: TGTGCCAGCACCTGGACCGCATCCTACGAGCAGTACTTC. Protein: CASTWTASYEQYF.